This T cell receptor (beta chain) was sequenced for a study of T cells in narcolepsy. Study-wide results and limits: Blood of same and different patients, but not healthy controls, reportedly held recurring autoreactive clonotypes. Autoreactive HCRT-specific and TRIB2-specific clonotypes were marked in same-patient CSF-versus-blood CD4+ comparisons. Autoreactive clone sequences were missing from some blood memory CD4+ repertoires.

Germline V gives CDR1 SGHAT, CDR2 FQNNGV. V was pared by 4 bases and J by 8 bases, with 15 bases between. This CDR3 spans 14 amino acids. As to this clone: Its antigen is still unknown.

Only in-frame clones appear in the TCRdb table, and some are missing; sequencing was by immunoSEQ multiplex PCR. The sample carries roughly 18,000 clones, about nine tenths recorded once. J is TRBJ2-1 and V is TRBV11-2, with D perhaps TRBD1 (5 bases). The sample was memory (CD45RA-) CD4+ T cells from blood. The clonotype originates from a human donor in good health. In DNA form, the CDR3 reads TGTGCCAGCAGCTCCCTGGCACAGGCGGATGAGCAGTTCTTC. It yields the protein CASSSLAQADEQFF.